A selection of T cell receptor beta chains follows, all from one sample in a study of blood T cell repertoires in COVID-19. Profiling relied on immunoSEQ multiplex PCR, and the TCRdb table lists in-frame clones only, not all of them. The table includes approximately 280,000 clones, 80% to 95% detected once. What was sequenced was peripheral blood. The receptors were gathered from a woman younger than 45 with COVID-19, enrolled during active disease. Each CDR3 is given with its conserved first and last residue. D genes are given only for firm matches.

V	D	J	CDR3
TRBV28	NA	TRBJ1-2	CASSFINIGAYNYGYTF
TRBV28	NA	TRBJ2-3	CASSPAWALQYF
TRBV28	NA	TRBJ1-1	CASSPGRGRMNTEAFF
TRBV7-9	TRBD1	TRBJ2-2	CASSGDRNTGELFF
TRBV4-1	TRBD1	TRBJ1-5	CASSQIDREDQPQHF
TRBV15	TRBD1	TRBJ2-7	CATSRVGTGAEQYF
TRBV7-8	TRBD2	TRBJ2-7	CASSPKSGSTGEQYF
TRBV4-1	NA	TRBJ1-2	CASSQDLRYGYTF
TRBV19	TRBD1	TRBJ1-5	CAGGTGAYQPQHF
TRBV7-2	TRBD1	TRBJ2-1	CASSEGQGWRMNEQFF
TRBV5-6	NA	TRBJ1-6	CASSLTRGDSPLHF
TRBV9	TRBD2	TRBJ2-7	CASSPLSGTSYEQYF
TRBV28	NA	TRBJ1-1	CASRQGFGGWEAFF
TRBV2	NA	TRBJ2-7	CASRERGGGYEQYF
TRBV10-3	NA	TRBJ1-1	CAISEYSGDTEAFF
TRBV2	NA	TRBJ2-6	CASMVVSGANVLTF
TRBV4-1	TRBD2	TRBJ2-5	CASSQGLAGPQETQYF
TRBV28	NA	TRBJ1-1	CASSLAGWGTEAFF
TRBV30	NA	TRBJ2-7	CAWSQSYEQYF
TRBV18	TRBD1	TRBJ2-7	CASSQGQGSYEQYF
TRBV10-3	NA	TRBJ2-2	CAISEGQGTGELFF
TRBV7-9	TRBD1	TRBJ2-7	CASSLVTGPVSEQYF
TRBV29-1	NA	TRBJ1-1	CSVDPRNTEAFF
TRBV5-6	TRBD2	TRBJ2-7	CASTSGLAASYEQYF
TRBV5-8	NA	TRBJ2-6	CASSLTGSSGANVLTF
TRBV6-5	NA	TRBJ2-5	CASKVQGSHETQYF